The TCR beta chain described here comes from a study of T-cell reconstitution after alpha-beta-depleted transplantation in children. The trim removed 5 bases at V and 4 bases at J, leaving 10 bases unmatched. Germline CDR1 and CDR2: SEHNR and FQNEAQ (reference sequence). The CDR3 consists of 16 residues. The authors prepared the TCRbeta library with unique molecular identifiers. Via MiXCR, TCRdb re-called the PCR reads, giving one row per CDR3 protein. The sample has 85,000 to 120,000 distinct CDR3 sequences; approximately 8% are singletons. Here the sequenced sample was PBMCs, taken before TCRalphabeta/CD19-depleted stem cell transplant. The gene calls are TRBV7-9 and TRBJ2-1, with TRBD2 matching over 8 bases. This sequence originates from a boy aged 2 to 9 with acute lymphoblastic leukemia, due to receive a stem cell transplant. The CDR3 sequence is CASSTTGGPSYNEQFF. The CDR3 nucleotides are TGTGCCAGCAGCACAACGGGGGGGCCTTCGTACAATGAGCAGTTCTTC.